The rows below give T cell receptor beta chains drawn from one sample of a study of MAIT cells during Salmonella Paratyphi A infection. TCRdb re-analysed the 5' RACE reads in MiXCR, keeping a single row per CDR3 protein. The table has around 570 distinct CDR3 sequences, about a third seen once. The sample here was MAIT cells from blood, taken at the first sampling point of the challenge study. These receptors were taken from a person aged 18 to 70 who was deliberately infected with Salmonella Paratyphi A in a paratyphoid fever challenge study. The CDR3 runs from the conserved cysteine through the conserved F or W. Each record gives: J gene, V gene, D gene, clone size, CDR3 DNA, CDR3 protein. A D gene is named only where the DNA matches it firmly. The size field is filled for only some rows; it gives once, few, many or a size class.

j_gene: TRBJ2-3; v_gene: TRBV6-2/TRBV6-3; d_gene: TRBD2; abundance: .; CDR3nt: TGTGCCAGCAGCCAAACTAGCGGGAGGGGAACAGATACGCAGTATTTT; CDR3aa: CASSQTSGRGTDTQYF
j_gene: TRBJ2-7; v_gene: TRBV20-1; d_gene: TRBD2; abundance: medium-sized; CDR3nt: TGCAGTGCTAGCGAGACTAGCATCGCCTACGAGCAGTACTTC; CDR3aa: CSASETSIAYEQYF
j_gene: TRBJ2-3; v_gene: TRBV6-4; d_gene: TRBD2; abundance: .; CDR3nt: TGTGCCAGCAGTGCGACGGTGGGGGGGACAGATACGCAGTATTTT; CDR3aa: CASSATVGGTDTQYF
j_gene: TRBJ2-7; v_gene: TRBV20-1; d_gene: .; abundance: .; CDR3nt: TGCAGTGCTAGTACCCCGGGAGACTCCTACGAGCAGTACTTC; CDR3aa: CSASTPGDSYEQYF
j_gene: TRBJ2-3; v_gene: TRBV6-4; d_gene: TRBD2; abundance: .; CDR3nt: TGTGCCAGCAGTGAAGGTAGCGGGAGCACAGATACGCAGTATTTT; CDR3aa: CASSEGSGSTDTQYF
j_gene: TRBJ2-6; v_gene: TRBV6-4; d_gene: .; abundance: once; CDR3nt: TGTGCCGGCAGTGACTCGACTGGGGCCAATGTCCTGACTTTC; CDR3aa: CAGSDSTGANVLTF
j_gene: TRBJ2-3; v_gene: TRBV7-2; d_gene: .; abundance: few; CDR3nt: TGTGCCAGCAGCAGCACTCGAGACAGGTTCACAGATACGCAGTATTTT; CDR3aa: CASSSTRDRFTDTQYF
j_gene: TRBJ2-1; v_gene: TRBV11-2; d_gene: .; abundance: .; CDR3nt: TGTGCCAGCAGCCCGGGGTCCTACAATGAGCAGTTCTTC; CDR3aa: CASSPGSYNEQFF
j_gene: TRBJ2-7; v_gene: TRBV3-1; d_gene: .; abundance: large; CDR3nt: TGTGCCAGCAGCTTAGGAGACGGGACACAAACCTACGAGCAGTACTTC; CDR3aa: CASSLGDGTQTYEQYF
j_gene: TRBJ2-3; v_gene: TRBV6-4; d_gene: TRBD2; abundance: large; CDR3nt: TGTGCCAGCAGTCCCACCGGGACTAGCGGGAAGGATACGCAGTATTTT; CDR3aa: CASSPTGTSGKDTQYF
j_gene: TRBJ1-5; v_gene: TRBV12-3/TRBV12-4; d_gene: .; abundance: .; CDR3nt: TGTGCCAGCACCCTAGGCGGGAATCAGCCCCAGCATTTT; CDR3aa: CASTLGGNQPQHF
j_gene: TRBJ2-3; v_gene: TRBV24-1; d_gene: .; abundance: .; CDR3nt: TGTGCCACCAGTGATAATGAAATACGTGAGGAGTATTTT; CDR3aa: CATSDNEIREEYF
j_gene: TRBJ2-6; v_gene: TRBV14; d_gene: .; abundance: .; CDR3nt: TGTGCCAGCAGCCAAGACCGAGGGTCACTGGCCAACGTCCTGACTTTC; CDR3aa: CASSQDRGSLANVLTF